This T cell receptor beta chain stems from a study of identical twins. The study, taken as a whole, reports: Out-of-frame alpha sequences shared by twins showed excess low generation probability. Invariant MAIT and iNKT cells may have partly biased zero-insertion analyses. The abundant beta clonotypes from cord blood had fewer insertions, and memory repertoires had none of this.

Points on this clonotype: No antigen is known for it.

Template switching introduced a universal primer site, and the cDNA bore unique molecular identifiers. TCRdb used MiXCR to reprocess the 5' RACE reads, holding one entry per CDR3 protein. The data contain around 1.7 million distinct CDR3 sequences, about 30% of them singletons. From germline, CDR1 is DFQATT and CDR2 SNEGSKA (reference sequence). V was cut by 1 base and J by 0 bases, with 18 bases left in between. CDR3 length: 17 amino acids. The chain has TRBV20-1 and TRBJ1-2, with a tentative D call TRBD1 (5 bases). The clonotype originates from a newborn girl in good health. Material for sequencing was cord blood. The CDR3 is CSARANDLDITNYGYTF. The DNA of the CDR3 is TGCAGTGCTAGAGCCAATGACCTGGACATAACTAACTATGGCTACACCTTC.